The 14 T cell receptor beta chains listed next were all sequenced from one sample in a study of T cell responses to AZD1222 COVID-19 vaccine (dated by TCRdb to about 2021). The library came from the immunoSEQ multiplex PCR assay. What TCRdb holds here is the immuneACCESS table cut down to in-frame rearrangements. Part of the clones is not present; checked against another copy, under half of the missing clones reflect an unresolved V gene, and the others are unexplained. This sample comprises some 110,000 clones, 89% of them detected only once. The ten top clones hold 35% to 50% of the sample. Per the publication, the time point label means: about 28 days (+/-7) after the second vaccine dose. Specimen: peripheral blood, collected 28 days after the second AZD1222 dose. The receptors were gathered from an adult who received the AZD1222 COVID-19 vaccine.

This rearrangement joins TRBV28 to TRBJ2-1; 9 positions agree with TRBD2. Germline V lookup: CDR1 MDHEN, CDR2 SYDVKM. Losses at the gene ends were 7 bases for V and 8 bases for J; bases not matched to a gene: 15. This CDR3 has 16 amino acids. The CDR3 sequence is CASNPGGVAGAYEQFF. DNA of the CDR3: TGTGCCAGCAACCCCGGGGGGGTAGCGGGAGCCTATGAGCAGTTCTTC.

This clone was observed a few times. The chain employs TRBV19 and TRBJ1-5; weak D call: TRBD1 (5 bases). Trimming took off 1 base at V and 4 bases at J, with 14 bases between the two ends. CDR1 LNHDA and CDR2 SQIVND come from the germline V gene (reference sequence). This CDR3 has 16 amino acids. This CDR3 reads CASSIGVWGNNQPQHF. CDR3 DNA: TGTGCCAGTAGTATAGGGGTCTGGGGGAATAATCAGCCCCAGCATTTT.

The chain links TRBV10-1 to TRBJ2-5, with a weak D call TRBD2 (5 bases). V was shortened by 3 bases and J by 4 bases, with 9 bases between the two germline ends. In germline, CDR1 is WNHNN, CDR2 SYGVQD (reference sequence). The CDR3 is made up of 13 amino acids. The CDR3 region is CASSDARGETQYF. CDR3 DNA: TGCGCCAGCAGTGACGCCCGGGGAGAGACCCAGTACTTC.

The gene calls are TRBV5-4 and TRBJ1-1; TRBD1 aligns across 11 bases. The CDR3 is 15 residues long. After removal of 4 bases from V and 1 base from J, the junction contained 3 bases not matched to a gene. Germline V gene lookup returns CDR1 SGHNT and CDR2 YYREEE (reference sequence). The chain's CDR3 is CASSTGQGENTEAFF. CDR3 in DNA: TGTGCCAGCAGCACGGGACAGGGGGAGAACACTGAAGCTTTCTTT.

In nucleotides, the CDR3 is TGTGCCAGTAGTATCGCCTCTAGCAATCAGCCCCAGCATTTT. Its translation is CASSIASSNQPQHF. The chain carries TRBV19 and TRBJ1-5; D unresolved. V was clipped by 3 bases and J by 0 bases, with 6 bases between them. CDR1 is LNHDA, CDR2 SQIVND, per germline (reference sequence). The CDR3 consists of 14 residues.

CDR3 nucleotides: TGTGCCAGCAGCATAGACAGGGAGATAGATACGCAGTATTTT. Its protein is CASSIDREIDTQYF. The rearrangement uses TRBV7-2 and TRBJ2-3; 7 bases are a match to TRBD1. V shed 5 bases, J shed 5 bases, and the junction held 7 bases outside the gene matches. The CDR3 consists of 14 residues. The germline gives CDR1 SGHTA, CDR2 FQGNSA.

The chain uses TRBV6-5 and TRBJ1-6, with D possibly being TRBD1 (5 bases). Germline V gene data show CDR1 as MNHEY and CDR2 as SVGAGI. V gave up 10 bases and J gave up 5 bases, with 18 bases separating them. This CDR3 region has 15 residues. This chain's CDR3 is CATNGASLDNSPLHF. DNA for the CDR3: TGTGCCACCAATGGGGCCTCTCTAGATAATTCACCCCTCCACTTT.

The J gene is TRBJ1-6, the V gene TRBV6-5, with D uncertain. V shed 4 bases and J shed 4 bases, with 8 bases lying between them. CDR3 size: 14 residues. The germline gives CDR1 MNHEY, CDR2 SVGAGI. Here the CDR3 reads CASSSHVYNSPLHF. The CDR3 coding sequence is TGTGCCAGCAGTTCTCACGTTTATAATTCACCCCTCCACTTT.

The CDR3 protein is CASSLGDRKGSPLHF. The DNA of the CDR3 is TGTGCCAGCAGCTTAGGAGACAGGAAGGGTTCACCCCTCCACTTT. The chain carries TRBV7-2 and TRBJ1-6; a possible D gene is TRBD1 (6 bases). CDR3 length: 15 amino acids. The germline V and J ends were trimmed by 1 base and 9 bases, with 13 bases remaining between them. CDR1 is SGHTA and CDR2 is FQGNSA in the germline V gene.

The V call is TRBV12-5, the J call TRBJ1-2; 7 positions agree with TRBD1. J was trimmed by 5 bases and V by 4 bases; bases with no gene match: 16. The germline V gene has CDR1 LGHNT and CDR2 FRNRAP. CDR3 size: 17 residues. In DNA form, the CDR3 reads TGTGCTAGTGGTTACGAGAGGTGGGGGACAGCAAATTATGGCTACACCTTC. Protein product: CASGYERWGTANYGYTF.

Comments on this clone: The sample carries other DNA sequences with the same CDR3. This chain uses TRBV7-2 with TRBJ2-3, with TRBD2 identical over 11 bases. The V gene's germline CDR1 is SGHTA and CDR2 FQGNSA. This CDR3 is 16 amino acids long. Trimming removed 5 bases from V and 0 bases from J; junction bases left unmatched: 4. CDR3 residues: CASSLRLAGSTDTQYF. CDR3 nucleotide sequence: TGTGCCAGCAGCCTCCGACTAGCGGGAAGCACAGATACGCAGTATTTT.

The rearrangement links TRBV7-6 to TRBJ2-3; TRBD2 agrees at 11 bases. The germline gives CDR1 SGHVS, CDR2 FNYEAQ. CDR3 length: 17 residues. V lost 5 bases to trimming and J lost 2 bases; unmatched junction nucleotides: 9. The CDR3 nucleotides read TGTGCCAGCAGCCGAGGGACTAGCGGAGGGAACACAGATACGCAGTATTTT. Translated: CASSRGTSGGNTDTQYF.

CDR3 sequence reads: CASTLGQGVGDTQYF. Here the CDR3 DNA reads TGTGCCAGCACTCTAGGACAGGGGGTCGGTGATACGCAGTATTTT. This sequence joins TRBV2 and TRBJ2-3, with 10 bases fitting TRBD1. CDR3 length: 15 amino acids. Per the germline V gene, CDR1 is SNHLY and CDR2 is FYNNEI. With 7 bases clipped from V and 6 bases from J, the junction kept 10 bases outside the gene matches.

The V gene is TRBV28, the J gene TRBJ2-1; 10 nucleotides align to TRBD1. Germline-derived CDR1 and CDR2 are MDHEN and SYDVKM. The CDR3 spans 15 residues. The junction had 7 bases not matched to a gene; V was cut back by 8 bases and J by 3 bases. In nucleotides, the CDR3 is TGTGCCAGCCCCCCTGGGACAGGGGTCTACAATGAGCAGTTCTTC. Protein product: CASPPGTGVYNEQFF.